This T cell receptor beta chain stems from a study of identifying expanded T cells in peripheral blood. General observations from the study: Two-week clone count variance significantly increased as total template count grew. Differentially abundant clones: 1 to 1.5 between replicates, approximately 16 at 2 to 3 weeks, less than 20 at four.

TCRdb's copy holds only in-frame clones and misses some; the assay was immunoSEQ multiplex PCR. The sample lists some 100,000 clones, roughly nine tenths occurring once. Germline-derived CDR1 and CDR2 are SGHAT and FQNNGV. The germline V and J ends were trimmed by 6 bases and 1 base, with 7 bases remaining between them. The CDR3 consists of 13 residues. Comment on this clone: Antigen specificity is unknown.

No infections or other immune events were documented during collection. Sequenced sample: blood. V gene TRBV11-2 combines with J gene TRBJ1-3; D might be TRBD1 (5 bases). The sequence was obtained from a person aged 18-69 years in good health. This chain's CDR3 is CASSSGSGNTIYF. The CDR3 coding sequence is TGTGCCAGCAGTTCAGGGTCTGGAAACACCATATATTTT.